These 18 T cell receptor beta chains came from one sample sequenced in a study of T cells in Graves' hyperthyroidism and ophthalmopathy. The source material, RNA transcripts, was used to amplify TCR beta CDR3 regions. HTBI primers drove first-round RT-PCR of the TCR CDR3. Using its own MiXCR run on the multiplex PCR reads, TCRdb lists one record per CDR3 protein. The sample carries around 340,000 distinct CDR3 sequences, about 20% recorded once. What was sequenced was blood. The receptors here all came from a woman aged 45 to 65 with Graves' hyperthyroidism.

The CDR3 DNA follows: TGTGCCAGCAGCTTTGTAGCGGGAGGTTCCTACGAGCAGTACTTC. Translated: CASSFVAGGSYEQYF. This chain links TRBV5-5 with TRBJ2-7; 10 bases map to TRBD2. The CDR3 sequence is 15 residues long. Germline V lookup: CDR1 SGHKS, CDR2 YYEKEE (reference sequence). The V gene end was trimmed by 2 bases and the J gene end by 1 base; junction bases not matched to a gene: 3.

This clonotype was counted many times. The V gene is TRBV7-2, the J gene TRBJ1-5; D is unclear. CDR3 length equals 14 residues. V was clipped by 5 bases and J by 7 bases, with 15 bases between them. The germline V gene has CDR1 SGHTA and CDR2 FQGNSA. In DNA form, the CDR3 reads TGTGCCAGCAGCCCCGGCCCCTTCCCGCAGCCCCAGCATTTT. Its translation is CASSPGPFPQPQHF.

The rearrangement uses TRBV27 and TRBJ2-6, with 8 bases fitting TRBD2. This CDR3 comprises 18 residues. V trimming: 1 base; J trimming: 4 bases; junction bases outside the gene matches: 9. Germline CDR1 reads MNHEY; CDR2 reads SMNVEV (reference sequence). CDR3 region: CASSLYPGGALGANVLTF. CDR3 sequence (DNA): TGTGCCAGCAGTTTATACCCCGGGGGGGCGCTAGGGGCCAACGTCCTGACTTTC.

The chain recombines TRBV6-1 with TRBJ1-5, with a tentative D call TRBD1 (5 bases). This CDR3 spans 14 amino acids. Trimming took off 3 bases at V and 7 bases at J, with 13 bases between the two ends. The germline V gene encodes CDR1 MNHNS and CDR2 SASEGT. In nucleotides, the CDR3 is TGTGCCAGCAGTGAGGATGGGGGACGGCAGCCCCAGCATTTT. Protein: CASSEDGGRQPQHF.

This clonotype was counted many times. This chain links TRBV2 with TRBJ1-1, with D possibly being TRBD1 (5 bases). The CDR3 totals 15 residues. Between the trimmed V and J ends, which lost 5 bases and 3 bases, there was a span of 16 bases. Germline CDR1 SNHLY, CDR2 FYNNEI. CDR3 nucleotides: TGTGCCAGCAGTCAAACGGGGGGAATTTACACTGAAGCTTTCTTT. Encoded protein: CASSQTGGIYTEAFF. Complete variable domain (other parts from reference TRBV2 and TRBJ1-1): EPEVTQTPSHQVTQMGQEVILRCVPISNHLYFYWYRQILGQKVEFLVSFYNNEISEKSEIFDDQFSVERPDGSNFTLKIRSTKLEDSAMYFCASSQTGGIYTEAFFGQGTRLTVV.

In its sample, this clonotype was seen a few times. The chain employs TRBV11-1 and TRBJ2-1; 14 nucleotides line up with TRBD2. The J segment lost 8 bases and the V segment lost 5 bases, leaving 5 bases of the junction unmatched. CDR3 length equals 15 residues. The V gene's germline CDR1 is SGHAT and CDR2 FQDESV (reference sequence). CDR3 protein: CASSRGLAGVDEQFF. The CDR3 DNA reads TGTGCCAGCAGCCGGGGACTAGCGGGAGTGGATGAGCAGTTCTTC. The variable domain in full, completed from reference TRBV11-1 and TRBJ2-1, reads EAEVAQSPRYKITEKSQAVAFWCDPISGHATLYWYRQILGQGPELLVQFQDESVVDDSQLPKDRFSAERLKGVDSTLKIQPAELGDSAMYLCASSRGLAGVDEQFFGPGTRLTVL.

This clonotype was seen only a few times. The chain joins TRBV5-1 to TRBJ2-2; D is unclear. Trimming pared 7 bases from V and 3 bases from J, leaving 10 bases between. The CDR3 covers 13 residues. The germline gives CDR1 SGHRS, CDR2 YFSETQ. The CDR3 loop is CASGTEYTGELFF. CDR3 DNA: TGCGCCAGCGGTACAGAGTACACCGGGGAGCTGTTTTTT.

This chain joins TRBV7-9 and TRBJ1-3; D gene ambiguous. The ends were cut back, 1 base at V and 4 bases at J, with 14 bases in the middle. The germline CDR1 and CDR2 sequences are SEHNR and FQNEAQ (reference sequence). The CDR3 contains 16 residues. Written as DNA, the CDR3 is TGTGCCAGCAGCTTAGAGTACCGCCTTGGGGGAAACACCATATATTTT. It codes for CASSLEYRLGGNTIYF. Full variable domain (outside the CDR3, taken from reference TRBV7-9 and TRBJ1-3): DTGVSQNPRHKITKRGQNVTFRCDPISEHNRLYWYRQTLGQGPEFLTYFQNEAQLEKSRLLSDRFSAERPKGSFSTLEIQRTEQGDSAMYLCASSLEYRLGGNTIYFGEGSWLTVV.

This chain joins TRBV28 and TRBJ2-7, with D perhaps matching TRBD2 (5 bases). The V gene lost 10 bases and the J gene lost 4 bases, with 11 bases spanning the gap. Germline V gene lookup returns CDR1 MDHEN and CDR2 SYDVKM. CDR3 size: 11 residues. DNA of the CDR3: TGTGCCACCGAGCGGAAGTACGAGCAGTACTTC. Amino acid sequence: CATERKYEQYF.

This clonotype was observed a handful of times. V and J are TRBV20-1 and TRBJ1-5, with D unresolved. V lost 4 bases and J 2 bases, leaving 6 bases between the germline ends. CDR1 and CDR2 from the germline V gene are DFQATT and SNEGSKA (reference sequence). CDR3 length: 12 residues. CDR3 DNA sequence: TGCAGTGCTAAGGCAGGCAATCAGCCCCAGCATTTT. Protein: CSAKAGNQPQHF.

This clonotype was observed many times. The J gene is TRBJ2-3, the V gene TRBV11-2; 7 bases agree with TRBD2. Trimming at V came to 5 bases and at J to 2 bases, leaving 7 bases not matched to a gene. The germline CDR1 and CDR2 sequences are SGHAT and FQNNGV. The CDR3 runs 15 residues. The CDR3 bases are TGTGCCAGCAGCCCACTAGCGCCCACCACAGATACGCAGTATTTT. Amino acid sequence: CASSPLAPTTDTQYF.

This chain links TRBV2 with TRBJ2-7, with D unresolved. This CDR3 contains 11 residues. V gave up 8 bases and J gave up 3 bases, with 8 bases separating them. Germline V gene lookup returns CDR1 SNHLY and CDR2 FYNNEI. The chain's CDR3 is CASHGVYEQYV. CDR3 bases: TGTGCCAGCCACGGAGTCTACGAGCAGTACGTC.

This clonotype appeared many times. This sequence joins TRBV5-1 and TRBJ2-7; the D is unclear. V gave up 0 bases and J gave up 2 bases, with 9 bases separating them. Germline V CDR1 and CDR2: SGHRS, YFSETQ. The CDR3 covers 14 residues. The CDR3, as DNA: TGCGCCAGCAGCTTGGAAGGGTACCCCTACGAGCAGTACGTC. Translating gives CASSLEGYPYEQYV.

This clonotype was seen only a few times. The chain is built from TRBV7-9 and TRBJ2-7, with D maybe TRBD2 (6 bases). The V end lost 1 base, the J end lost 7 bases, and 17 bases lay between the germline ends. Per germline, CDR1 SEHNR and CDR2 FQNEAQ (reference sequence). This CDR3 has 15 amino acids. CDR3 sequence: CASSLEGTWAREQYF. CDR3 bases: TGTGCCAGCAGCTTAGAAGGGACTTGGGCGAGAGAGCAGTACTTC.

This clonotype was seen more than once but under ten times. The V and J genes are TRBV20-1 and TRBJ2-2; D uncertain. Trimming took 0 bases from V and 4 from J, leaving 15 bases between them. This CDR3 comprises 16 residues. From germline, CDR1 is DFQATT and CDR2 SNEGSKA (reference sequence). The CDR3 spells CSARDRRYPGTGELFF. In DNA form, the CDR3 reads TGCAGTGCTAGAGATCGGAGATATCCGGGCACCGGGGAGCTGTTTTTT.

This clonotype was picked up many times. The gene calls are TRBV30 and TRBJ2-5, with a tentative D call TRBD2 (7 bases). The ends were cut back, 6 bases at V and 4 bases at J, with 15 bases in the middle. The CDR3 is 13 amino acids. The germline V gene encodes CDR1 GTSNPN and CDR2 SVGIG (reference sequence). CDR3 bases: TGTGCCTGCGGCAGGGGAGGGGGAGAGACCCAGTACTTC. Its protein product is CACGRGGGETQYF. Combining the CDR3 with reference TRBV30 and TRBJ2-5 gives the whole variable domain SQTIHQWPATLVQPVGSPLSLECTVEGTSNPNLYWYRQAAGRGLQLLFYSVGIGQISSEVPQNLSASRPQDRQFILSSKKLLLSDSGFYLCACGRGGGETQYFGPGTRLLVL.

This clonotype was counted only a few times. The V and J genes are TRBV11-2 and TRBJ2-7; weak D call: TRBD2 (5 bases). The CDR3 consists of 14 residues. Deletions cut 3 bases from V and 3 bases from J, with 12 bases between. Germline CDR1 reads SGHAT; CDR2 reads FQNNGV. DNA of the CDR3: TGTGCCAGCAGCTTCGGACTTGATATCTACGAGCAGTACTTC. This encodes CASSFGLDIYEQYF.

This clonotype appeared a few times. The chain carries TRBV27 and TRBJ2-3; TRBD1 is a possible D gene (5 bases). V lost 6 bases and J 0 bases, leaving 7 bases between the germline ends. From germline, CDR1 is MNHEY and CDR2 SMNVEV (reference sequence). This CDR3 has 13 amino acids. Written as DNA, the CDR3 is TGTGCCAGCAGGGACATTAGCACAGATACGCAGTATTTT. The encoded protein is CASRDISTDTQYF.